One and the same sample provided the 10 T cell receptor beta chains below, sequenced in a study of beta chain features in type 1 diabetes. What these receptors recognize is not known. As every portion of the isolated RNA was reverse transcribed, the sequencing read expressed TCRB transcripts. This table comes from immunoSEQ multiplex PCR, and its TCRdb copy is limited to in-frame clones, with some not included. The table lists 300,000 to 350,000 clones, roughly 8.8% of them singletons, with 0.9% to 1.1% in the top ten. Overall study findings and caveats: For Type 1 diabetes patients, all four CD4+ subsets carried TCRB CDR3s that were moderately but significantly shorter.

The specimen was central memory CD4+ T cells from blood. The receptor source for this set is a man aged 25-45 years with type 1 diabetes.

There are many counts of this clone. The gene calls are TRBV2 and TRBJ1-2, with D maybe TRBD1 (6 bases). Deletions cut 3 bases from V and 3 bases from J, with 8 bases between. The CDR3 runs to 13 residues. Looked up from germline, CDR1 is SNHLY and CDR2 is FYNNEI. The CDR3 sequence is CASSDRGDYGYTF. The CDR3 DNA reads as TGTGCCAGCAGTGACAGGGGCGACTATGGCTACACCTTC.

The chain links TRBV9 to TRBJ2-1, with no clear D. Germline V gives CDR1 SGDLS, CDR2 YYNGEE. V was cut by 0 bases and J by 6 bases, with 4 bases left in between. This CDR3 is built from 12 residues. This CDR3 reads CASSVDFNEQFF. CDR3 coding DNA: TGTGCCAGCAGCGTAGATTTCAATGAGCAGTTCTTC.

This clone was recorded a few times. The V gene is TRBV5-1, the J gene TRBJ1-6; TRBD1 aligns across 10 bases. The V gene end was trimmed by 3 bases and the J gene end by 0 bases; junction bases not matched to a gene: 6. This CDR3 is 18 amino acids long. CDR1 SGHRS and CDR2 YFSETQ come from the germline V gene. This CDR3 is CASSYGTGDSSYNSPLHF. Here the CDR3 DNA reads TGCGCCAGCAGCTACGGGACAGGGGACTCCTCCTATAATTCACCCCTCCACTTT.

This clone occurred a few times. The chain links TRBV5-6 to TRBJ1-2; D call uncertain. The germline V gene has CDR1 SGHDT and CDR2 YYEEEE. CDR3 size: 16 residues. The V end lost 3 bases, the J end lost 0 bases, and 15 bases lay between the germline ends. CDR3 sequence: CASSSPRTGPNYGYTF. Here the CDR3 DNA reads TGTGCCAGCAGCTCACCCCGGACGGGCCCTAACTATGGCTACACCTTC.

This clone was counted a few times. J is TRBJ2-1 and V is TRBV15, with 7 bases fitting TRBD2. The CDR3 is 14 residues long. Trimming cost V 1 base and J 9 bases; bases outside gene matches: 6. Germline V lookup: CDR1 LNHNV, CDR2 YYDKDF (reference sequence). The CDR3 DNA sequence: TGTGCCACCAGCAGAGGGGACGTAGCGGGTGAGCAGTTCTTC. Translated, it gives CATSRGDVAGEQFF. The entire variable domain, with the rest obtained from reference TRBV15 and TRBJ2-1, is as follows: DAMVIQNPRYQVTQFGKPVTLSCSQTLNHNVMYWYQQKSSQAPKLLFHYYDKDFNNEADTPDNFQSRRPNTSFCFLDIRSPGLGDTAMYLCATSRGDVAGEQFFGPGTRLTVL.

This clone was seen a handful of times. CDR3 sequence reads: CASSLAGQTTGNTIYF. For the CDR3, the DNA is TGTGCCAGCAGCTTAGCAGGTCAGACAACTGGAAACACCATATATTTT. This chain links TRBV7-2 with TRBJ1-3; no clear D. CDR1 SGHTA and CDR2 FQGNSA come from the germline V gene. The ends were cut back, 0 bases at V and 2 bases at J, with 11 bases in the middle. This CDR3 has 16 residues.

This clone showed up just a few times. V is TRBV10-3 and J is TRBJ2-7; D tentatively fits TRBD1 or TRBD2 (5 bases each). Germline CDR1 reads ENHRY; CDR2 reads SYGVKD. The CDR3 has 11 residues. Trimming pared 8 bases from V and 5 bases from J, leaving 10 bases between. In nucleotides, the CDR3 is TGTGCCATCGGGGGTTCCGACGAGCAGTACTTC. This encodes CAIGGSDEQYF.

This clone came up a few times. The J gene is TRBJ1-4, the V gene TRBV5-1; 7 positions match TRBD1. V gave up 3 bases and J gave up 7 bases; unmatched junction bases: 9. In germline, CDR1 is SGHRS, CDR2 YFSETQ. The CDR3 has 15 amino acids. DNA for the CDR3: TGCGCCAGCAGCTCTCAAGGCCAGGGGGGTGAAAAACTGTTTTTT. Translated, it gives CASSSQGQGGEKLFF.

V usage is TRBV14 and J usage is TRBJ2-7; TRBD1 matches at 9 bases. CDR1 is SGHDN and CDR2 is FVKESK in the germline V gene. V gave up 4 bases and J gave up 2 bases; unmatched junction bases: 3. This CDR3 has 14 residues. Here the CDR3 reads CASSRGQGPYEQYF. The DNA for the CDR3 is TGTGCCAGCAGCCGAGGACAGGGGCCCTACGAGCAGTACTTC.

This clone was seen more than once but under ten times. CDR3 region: CASSFTGTTGELFF. CDR3 nucleotides: TGCGCCAGCAGCTTCACAGGAACCACCGGGGAGCTGTTTTTT. The genes are TRBV5-1 and TRBJ2-2; D possibly corresponds to TRBD1 (5 bases). V dropped 2 bases and J dropped 4 bases, with 9 bases sitting between them. The CDR3 extends over 14 amino acids. Germline CDR1 and CDR2: SGHRS and YFSETQ.